The T cell receptor (beta chain) described here comes from a study of blood T cell repertoires in COVID-19. In the study overall: The origin of the acute and convalescent COVID-19 samples was the United States, Italy and Spain. T cells, B-cell-depleted T cells, or PBMCs provided the cDNA or gDNA that served as material.

Germline loops: CDR1 MNHEY, CDR2 SVGAGI. With 0 bases removed from V and 4 bases from J, the gap between germline ends came to 13 bases. The CDR3 extends over 15 amino acids. How the authors handled the data: Quantification of nucleated cells was approximated via reference gene primer amplification. Measured with immunoSEQ multiplex PCR; TCRdb has only the in-frame clones, and not every one. V, J and clone size reflect that table, while D and trimming were determined from the DNA. The data hold fewer than 250,000 clones, with about 85% observed a single time. This clone was observed a single time. This chain uses TRBV6-5 with TRBJ2-7; the D gene is possibly TRBD2 (6 bases). The sample was peripheral blood. This clonotype originated in a woman between 55 and 75 years old with active or convalescent COVID-19. For the CDR3, the DNA is TGTGCCAGCAGTTACTCGGTAGGTGGGAGGTACGAGCAGTACTTC. Residues: CASSYSVGGRYEQYF.